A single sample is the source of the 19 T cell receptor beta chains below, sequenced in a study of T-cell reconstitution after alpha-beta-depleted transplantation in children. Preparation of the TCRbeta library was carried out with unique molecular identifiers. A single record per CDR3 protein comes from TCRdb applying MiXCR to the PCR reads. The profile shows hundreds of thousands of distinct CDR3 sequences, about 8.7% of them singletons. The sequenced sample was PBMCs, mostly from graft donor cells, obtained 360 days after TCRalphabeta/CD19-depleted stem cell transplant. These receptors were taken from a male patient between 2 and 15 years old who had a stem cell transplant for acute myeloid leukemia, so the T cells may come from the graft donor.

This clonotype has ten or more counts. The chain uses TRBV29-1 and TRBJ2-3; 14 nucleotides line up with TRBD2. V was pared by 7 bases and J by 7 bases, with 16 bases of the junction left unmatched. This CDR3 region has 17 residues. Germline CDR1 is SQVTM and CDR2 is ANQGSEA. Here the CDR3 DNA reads TGCAGCGCTTTGACTAGCGGGAGGGCCTTGGGTCGGCATACGCAGTATTTT. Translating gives CSALTSGRALGRHTQYF.

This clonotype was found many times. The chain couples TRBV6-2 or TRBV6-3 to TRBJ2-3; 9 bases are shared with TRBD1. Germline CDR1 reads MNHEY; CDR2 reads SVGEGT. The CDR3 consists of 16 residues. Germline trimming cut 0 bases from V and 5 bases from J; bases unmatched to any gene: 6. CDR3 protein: CASSYSHHRGQDTQYF. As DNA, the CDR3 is TGTGCCAGCAGTTACTCGCACCACAGGGGGCAAGATACGCAGTATTTT.

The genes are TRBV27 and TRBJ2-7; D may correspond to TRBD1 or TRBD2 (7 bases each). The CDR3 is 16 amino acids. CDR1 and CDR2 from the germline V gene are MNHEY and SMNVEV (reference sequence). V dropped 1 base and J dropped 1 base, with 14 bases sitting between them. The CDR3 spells CASSLLRGGQSYEQYF. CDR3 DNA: TGTGCCAGCAGTTTATTAAGGGGGGGACAGTCCTACGAGCAGTACTTC.

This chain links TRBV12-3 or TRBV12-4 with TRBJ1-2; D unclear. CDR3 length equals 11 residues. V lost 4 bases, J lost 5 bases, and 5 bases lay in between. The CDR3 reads CASSYQYGYTF. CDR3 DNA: TGTGCCAGCAGTTATCAGTATGGCTACACCTTC.

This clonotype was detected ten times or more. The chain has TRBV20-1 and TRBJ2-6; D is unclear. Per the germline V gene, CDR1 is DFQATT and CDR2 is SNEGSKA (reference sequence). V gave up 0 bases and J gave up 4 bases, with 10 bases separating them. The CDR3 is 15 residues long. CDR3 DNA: TGCAGTGCTAGAGATGAGCAGGTCGGGGCCAACGTCCTGACTTTC. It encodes CSARDEQVGANVLTF.

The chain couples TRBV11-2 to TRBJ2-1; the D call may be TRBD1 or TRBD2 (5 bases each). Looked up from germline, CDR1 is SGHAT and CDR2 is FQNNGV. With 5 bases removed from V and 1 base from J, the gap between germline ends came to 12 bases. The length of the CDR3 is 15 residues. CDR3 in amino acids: CASSPGRWSYNEQFF. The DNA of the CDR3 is TGTGCCAGCAGCCCGGGACGGTGGTCCTACAATGAGCAGTTCTTC. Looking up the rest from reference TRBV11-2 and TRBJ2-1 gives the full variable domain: EAGVAQSPRYKIIEKRQSVAFWCNPISGHATLYWYQQILGQGPKLLIQFQNNGVVDDSQLPKDRFSAERLKGVDSTLKIQPAKLEDSAVYLCASSPGRWSYNEQFFGPGTRLTVL.

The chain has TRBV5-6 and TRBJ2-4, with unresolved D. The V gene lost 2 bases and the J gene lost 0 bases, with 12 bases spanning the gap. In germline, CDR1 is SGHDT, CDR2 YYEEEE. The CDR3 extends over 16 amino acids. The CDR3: CASSFVGKLAKNIQYF. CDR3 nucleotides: TGTGCCAGCAGCTTCGTGGGGAAACTAGCCAAAAACATTCAGTACTTC.

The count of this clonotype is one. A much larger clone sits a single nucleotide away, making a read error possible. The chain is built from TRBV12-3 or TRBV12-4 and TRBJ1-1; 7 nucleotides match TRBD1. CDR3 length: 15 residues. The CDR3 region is CASSLGDRENTEALF. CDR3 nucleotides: TGTGCCAGCAGCCTGGGCGACAGGGAGAACACTGAAGCTTTGTTT.

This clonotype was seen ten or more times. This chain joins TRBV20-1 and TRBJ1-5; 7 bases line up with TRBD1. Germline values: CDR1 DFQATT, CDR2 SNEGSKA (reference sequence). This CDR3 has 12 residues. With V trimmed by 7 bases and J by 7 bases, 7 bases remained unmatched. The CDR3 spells CSGWGRGQPQHF. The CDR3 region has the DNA TGCAGTGGGTGGGGCAGGGGGCAGCCCCAGCATTTT.

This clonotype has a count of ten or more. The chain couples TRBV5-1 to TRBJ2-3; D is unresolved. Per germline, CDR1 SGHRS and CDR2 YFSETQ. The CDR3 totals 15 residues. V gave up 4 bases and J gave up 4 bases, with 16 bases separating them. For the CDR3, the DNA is TGCGCCAGCAGCGTGGATAGATCCGTCCCAGATACGCAGTATTTT. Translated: CASSVDRSVPDTQYF.

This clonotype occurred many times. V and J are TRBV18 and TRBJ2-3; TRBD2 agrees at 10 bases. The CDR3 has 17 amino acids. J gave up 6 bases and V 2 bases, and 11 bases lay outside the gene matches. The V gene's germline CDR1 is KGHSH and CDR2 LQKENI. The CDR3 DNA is TGTGCCAGCTCACCATTAGCGGGAGGCGCTTACAAGGATACGCAGTATTTT. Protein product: CASSPLAGGAYKDTQYF.

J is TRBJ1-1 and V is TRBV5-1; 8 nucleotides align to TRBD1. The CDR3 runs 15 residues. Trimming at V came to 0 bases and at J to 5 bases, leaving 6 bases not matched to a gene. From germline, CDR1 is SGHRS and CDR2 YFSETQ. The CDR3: CASSLGQGIRTEAFF. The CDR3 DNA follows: TGCGCCAGCAGCTTGGGACAGGGGATACGGACTGAAGCTTTCTTT.

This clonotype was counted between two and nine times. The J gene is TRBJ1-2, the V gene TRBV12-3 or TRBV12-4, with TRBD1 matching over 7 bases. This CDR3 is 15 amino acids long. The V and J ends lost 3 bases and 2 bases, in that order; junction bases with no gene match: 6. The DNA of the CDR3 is TGTGCCAGCAGTTTTGAGGGGGCGAGGAACTATGGCTACACCTTC. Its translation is CASSFEGARNYGYTF.

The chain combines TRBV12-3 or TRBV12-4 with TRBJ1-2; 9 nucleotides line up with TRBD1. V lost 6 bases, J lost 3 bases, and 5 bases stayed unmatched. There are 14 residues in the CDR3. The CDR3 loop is CASSTGQGYYGYTF. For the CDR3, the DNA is TGTGCCAGCAGCACGGGACAGGGCTACTATGGCTACACCTTC.

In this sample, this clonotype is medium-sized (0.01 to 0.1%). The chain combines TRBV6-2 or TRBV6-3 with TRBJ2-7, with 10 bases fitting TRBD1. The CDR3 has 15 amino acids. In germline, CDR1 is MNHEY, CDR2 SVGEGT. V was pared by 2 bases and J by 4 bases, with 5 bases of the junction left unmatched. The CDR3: CASSYRDRGGYEQYF. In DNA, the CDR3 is TGTGCCAGCAGTTACCGGGACAGGGGCGGTTACGAGCAGTACTTC.

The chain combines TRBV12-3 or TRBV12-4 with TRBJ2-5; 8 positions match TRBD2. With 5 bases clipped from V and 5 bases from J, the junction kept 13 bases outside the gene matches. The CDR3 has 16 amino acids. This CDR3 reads CASSPNGGGRGETQYF. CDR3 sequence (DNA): TGTGCCAGCAGTCCCAACGGGGGGGGCCGGGGGGAGACCCAGTACTTC.

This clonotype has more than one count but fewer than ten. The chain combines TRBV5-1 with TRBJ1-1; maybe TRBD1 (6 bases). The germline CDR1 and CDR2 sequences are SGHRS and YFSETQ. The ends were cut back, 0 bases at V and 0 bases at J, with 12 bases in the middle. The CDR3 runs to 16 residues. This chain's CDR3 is CASSLVRGSMNTEAFF. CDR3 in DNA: TGCGCCAGCAGCTTGGTCAGGGGTTCCATGAACACTGAAGCTTTCTTT.

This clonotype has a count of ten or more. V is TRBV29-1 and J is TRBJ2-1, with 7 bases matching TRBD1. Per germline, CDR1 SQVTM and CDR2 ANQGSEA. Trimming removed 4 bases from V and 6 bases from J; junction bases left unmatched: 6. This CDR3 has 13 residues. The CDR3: CSVAGTVTNEQFF. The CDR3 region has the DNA TGCAGCGTTGCCGGGACAGTAACCAATGAGCAGTTCTTC.

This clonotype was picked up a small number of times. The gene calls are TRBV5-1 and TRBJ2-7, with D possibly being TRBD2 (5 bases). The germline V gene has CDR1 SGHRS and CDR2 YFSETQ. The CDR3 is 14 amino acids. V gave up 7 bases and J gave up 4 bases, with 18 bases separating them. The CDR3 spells CASLPSEVKYEQYF. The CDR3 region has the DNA TGCGCCAGCCTGCCTTCGGAGGTTAAATACGAGCAGTACTTC.